These 8 T cell receptor beta chains share one sample of origin, sequenced in a study of cytomegalovirus exposure and HLA in healthy donors. The study ran its PCR with 60 Vbeta and 13 Jbeta primers. The method was immunoSEQ multiplex PCR; TCRdb's version includes in-frame clones alone and lacks a portion of them. The sample has 130,000 to 150,000 clones, roughly 77% seen once. The sequenced material came from PBMCs. The receptors originated from a man under 40 in good health and CMV-seronegative.

The chain joins TRBV5-1 to TRBJ2-1; the D gene is possibly TRBD1 (6 bases). Per the germline V gene, CDR1 is SGHRS and CDR2 is YFSETQ. This CDR3 comprises 15 residues. The V and J ends lost 2 bases and 5 bases respectively, with 14 bases between them. DNA of the CDR3: TGCGCCAGCAGCTTCTACCGGGACACCGACAATGAGCAGTTCTTC. Protein product: CASSFYRDTDNEQFF.

V is TRBV9 and J is TRBJ1-1; D gene unclear. The V gene's germline CDR1 is SGDLS and CDR2 YYNGEE. There are 14 residues in the CDR3. Trimming cost V 4 bases and J 6 bases, with 16 bases left between them. This CDR3 is CASSPQVTYAEAFF. The DNA of the CDR3 is TGTGCCAGCAGCCCCCAGGTAACATACGCTGAAGCTTTCTTT. Based on the CDR3 plus reference TRBV9 and TRBJ1-1, the full variable domain is DSGVTQTPKHLITATGQRVTLRCSPRSGDLSVYWYQQSLDQGLQFLIQYYNGEERAKGNILERFSAQQFPDLHSELNLSSLELGDSALYFCASSPQVTYAEAFFGQGTRLTVV.

In regard to this clone: Its ends do not fully match the called genes, so a read error is possible. The V gene is TRBV29-1, the J gene TRBJ1-5, with TRBD1 matching over 7 bases. The CDR3 runs to 15 residues. The germline gives CDR1 SQVTM, CDR2 ANQGSEA. The CDR3 loop is CSVDRDSQGNQPQNF. CDR3 coding DNA: TGCAGCGTTGACCGGGACAGTCAAGGCAATCAGCCCCAGAATTTT.

This clone was observed a few times. The chain has TRBV28 and TRBJ2-3; D possibly corresponds to TRBD2 (6 bases). Per germline, CDR1 MDHEN and CDR2 SYDVKM. The CDR3 is 14 amino acids. Trimming removed 10 bases from V and 4 bases from J, with 18 bases in between. CDR3 sequence (DNA): TGTGCCACCGGGGGTGGCCCGCCCGCAGATACGCAGTATTTT. It translates to CATGGGPPADTQYF.

This sequence joins TRBV5-1 and TRBJ2-5; tentatively, D is TRBD1 (5 bases). The germline V and J ends were trimmed by 0 bases and 2 bases, with 8 bases remaining between them. CDR3 length: 14 amino acids. Germline V gene sequence: CDR1 SGHRS, CDR2 YFSETQ. CDR3 coding DNA: TGCGCCAGCAGCTTGGGGGGCCTGCAAGAGACCCAGTACTTC. Amino acid sequence: CASSLGGLQETQYF.

This chain uses TRBV9 with TRBJ2-1; D gene uncertain. Deletions cut 4 bases from V and 4 bases from J, with 12 bases between. Germline V CDR1 and CDR2: SGDLS, YYNGEE. CDR3 length equals 14 residues. The CDR3 bases are TGTGCCAGCAGCCGCCGACTCGGATACAATGAGCAGTTCTTC. It encodes CASSRRLGYNEQFF.

The CDR3: CASRTGSGGYNEQFF. CDR3 sequence (DNA): TGCGCCAGCAGGACAGGGTCGGGAGGGTACAATGAGCAGTTCTTC. The rearrangement joins TRBV5-1 to TRBJ2-1; perhaps TRBD2 as D (8 bases). V lost 5 bases and J 4 bases, leaving 16 bases between the germline ends. CDR1 and CDR2 (germline): SGHRS, YFSETQ. The CDR3 has 15 amino acids.

The rearrangement uses TRBV6-1 and TRBJ1-4; perhaps TRBD1 as D (6 bases). The CDR3 is made up of 14 amino acids. V lost 3 bases to trimming and J lost 4 bases, with 9 bases between them. Germline V CDR1 and CDR2: MNHNS, SASEGT. The CDR3 sequence: CASSDRGFNEKLFF. The CDR3 nucleotides are TGTGCCAGCAGTGATAGGGGGTTTAATGAAAAACTGTTTTTT.